Listed below are T cell receptor beta chains from one sample, sequenced in a study of OX40 agonist ivuxolimab in advanced cancers. The protocol was immunoSEQ multiplex PCR, while the TCRdb copy is restricted to in-frame clones and leaves out a portion. The table records some 43,000 clones, roughly 86% of them present only once. This specimen was CD4+ or CD8+ T cells sorted from blood, taken in a trial of the OX40 agonist ivuxolimab. The receptors originated from an adult with an advanced solid tumor such as melanoma, head and neck, liver or kidney cancer. Each CDR3 is given with its conserved first and last residue. Fields, in order: D gene, clone size, J gene, V gene, CDR3 DNA, CDR3 protein. The D gene is left open where the match is weak. Not all rows give a size; the values are once, few, many and, for expanded clones, a class.

-,-,TRBJ2-5,TRBV7-8,TGTGCCAGCAGCTTAGGCAGGGCGGGGACCTTCCAAGAGACCCAGTACTTC,CASSLGRAGTFQETQYF
-,-,TRBJ2-1,TRBV27,TGTGCCACCTCGTCACCGTCCTACAATGAGCAGTTCTTC,CATSSPSYNEQFF
-,-,TRBJ1-1,TRBV15,TGTGCCACCAGCAGAACCAGAGAGGGCGGTGAAGCTTTCTTT,CATSRTREGGEAFF
-,-,TRBJ2-7,TRBV4-3,TGCGCCAGCAGCCAAGATGGGGAGGGGGCGTTCTACGAGCAGTACTTC,CASSQDGEGAFYEQYF
-,once,TRBJ2-7,TRBV9,TGTGCCAGCAGCGTAGAAGGGGGAGCCTACGAGCAGTACTTC,CASSVEGGAYEQYF
TRBD2,-,TRBJ2-1,TRBV10-2,TGCGCCAGCAGGAACATAGCGGGGGACTACAATGAGCAGTTCTTC,CASRNIAGDYNEQFF
-,-,TRBJ1-1,TRBV6-1,TGTGCCAGCAGTGGCGGGGGGAACACTGAAGCTTTCTTT,CASSGGGNTEAFF
-,-,TRBJ2-1,TRBV11-2,TGTGCCAGCAGCTTAGAGGGGACGACTAGAGAGAATGAGCAGTTCTTC,CASSLEGTTRENEQFF
-,-,TRBJ1-1,TRBV28,TGTGCCAGCAGTTATTCAGTGAACACTGAAGCTTTCTTT,CASSYSVNTEAFF
TRBD2,-,TRBJ2-1,TRBV5-1,TGCGCCAGCAGCTTGAAGGTCCCTCAGCGGGGGAAGAGCTCCTACAATGAGCAGTTCTTC,CASSLKVPQRGKSSYNEQFF
-,-,TRBJ1-2,TRBV7-3,TGTGCCAGCAGCCTTAATCCGGGCTTAGGGACCGCCGCTAACTATGGCTACACCTTC,CASSLNPGLGTAANYGYTF
-,-,TRBJ2-5,TRBV6-5,TGTGCCAGCAGTTACACCGGACATCGCCAAGAGACCCAGTACTTC,CASSYTGHRQETQYF
-,-,TRBJ2-7,TRBV4-1,TGCGCCAGCAGCCAAGCCAGGGGCGGTTCCTACGAGCAGTACTTC,CASSQARGGSYEQYF
TRBD2,-,TRBJ2-2,TRBV4-3,TGCGCCAGCAGCCAAGAGGTAGCGGGAGGCGGCACCGGGGAGCTGTTTTTT,CASSQEVAGGGTGELFF
TRBD2,once,TRBJ2-7,TRBV7-9,TGTGCCAGCAGCCCTTCGGGAGGGCAAGGCGAGCAGTACTTC,CASSPSGGQGEQYF
TRBD2,-,TRBJ2-1,TRBV4-1,TGCGCCAGCAGCCAAGATTGGCGGGGGGGCGGCGATGAGCAGTTCTTC,CASSQDWRGGGDEQFF
TRBD1,-,TRBJ1-2,TRBV5-6,TGTGCCAGCAGCCGTCCCCTGGACAGGGGTGACGGCTACACCTTC,CASSRPLDRGDGYTF
-,-,TRBJ2-7,TRBV12-2,TGTGCAAGTCGCTTAGACCCTTACGAGCAGTACTTC,CASRLDPYEQYF
-,-,TRBJ1-1,TRBV2,TGTGCCAGCAGTTGGGGTGAGAACACTGAAGCTTTCTTT,CASSWGENTEAFF
-,-,TRBJ1-1,TRBV5-4,TGTGCCAGCAGCTTCTTGGGGGGCACTGAAGCTTTCTTT,CASSFLGGTEAFF
-,-,TRBJ2-7,TRBV9,TGTGCCAGCAGCGTAGGGGCGGGAGAGCAGTACTTC,CASSVGAGEQYF
-,-,TRBJ2-7,TRBV2,TGTGCCAGCAGTGCAGCGACAGGCTGTTTCTTC,CASSAATGCFF
-,-,TRBJ1-4,TRBV11-2,TGTGCCACCCGAGGAATGGGGGCCGATGAAAAACTGTTTTTT,CATRGMGADEKLFF
-,once,TRBJ2-2,TRBV7-6,TGTGCCAGCAGCCGCGGGGTAGAAACCGTAAACACCGGGGAGCTGTTTTTT,CASSRGVETVNTGELFF
TRBD2,-,TRBJ2-7,TRBV15,TGTGCCACCAGCAGGATCGGTGGCGGGAGCTCCTACGAGCAGTACTTC,CATSRIGGGSSYEQYF
-,-,TRBJ2-3,TRBV27,TGTGCCGCAGGAGTGCAGAGCACAGATACGCAGTATTTT,CAAGVQSTDTQYF
TRBD2,-,TRBJ2-3,TRBV4-1,TGCGCCAGCAGCCAAGTAGCGGGAGGGACCGATACGCAGTATTTT,CASSQVAGGTDTQYF
-,-,TRBJ2-3,TRBV6-5,TGTGTAAGGCGTGGCCTCCCAGATACGCAGTATTTT,CVRRGLPDTQYF
-,-,TRBJ2-5,TRBV7-7,TGTGCCAGCAGCTTAGTTGGGGAATTGGAGACCCAGTACTTC,CASSLVGELETQYF
TRBD2,-,TRBJ2-1,TRBV5-4,TGTGCCAGCAGCTTTTGGGCGGGAGGGGTAAATGAGCAGTTCTTC,CASSFWAGGVNEQFF
TRBD1,few,TRBJ2-5,TRBV7-9,TGTGCCAGCAGCGCCCCTCGGACAGGGTGGGAGACCCAGTACTTC,CASSAPRTGWETQYF
TRBD2,-,TRBJ2-7,TRBV27,TGTGCCAGCAGTTTATTGCCAGCGGGAGTAACCTACGAGCAGTACTTC,CASSLLPAGVTYEQYF
TRBD2,-,TRBJ2-1,TRBV27,TGTGCCAGCAGTACAAAAGGGTGGCGGGAGCCCTACAATGAGCAGTTCTTC,CASSTKGWREPYNEQFF
-,-,TRBJ2-3,TRBV6-5,TGTGCCAGCAGTCGCTTAGCGGAGAGCACAGATACGCAGTATTTT,CASSRLAESTDTQYF
-,once,TRBJ2-3,TRBV5-1,TGCGCCAGCAGGCCTTGGGGGAGCGCCACAGATACGCAGTATTTT,CASRPWGSATDTQYF
-,once,TRBJ1-1,TRBV9,TGTGCCAGCAGCCCGATCAGGGTCCCGAAGACTGAAGCTTTCTTT,CASSPIRVPKTEAFF
TRBD1,-,TRBJ1-2,TRBV5-6,TGTGCCAGCAGCGACCCGACAGGGGACTATGGCTACACCTTC,CASSDPTGDYGYTF
TRBD1,few,TRBJ1-6,TRBV28,TGTGCCAGCAGTCAATCGACAGGGTTTTCACCCCTCCACTTT,CASSQSTGFSPLHF
TRBD1,-,TRBJ2-2,TRBV7-9,TGTGCCAGCAGCTCGGTCAGGGGGCAAGTGGAGCTGTTTTTT,CASSSVRGQVELFF
-,-,TRBJ2-3,TRBV12-1,TGTGCCAGCAGCCCAAGACTAGCGGCCCGAGCTTTT,CASSPRLAARAF
-,-,TRBJ2-1,TRBV9,TGTGCCAGCAGCGTAGCCGGACTGTACAATGAGCAGTTCTTC,CASSVAGLYNEQFF
-,few,TRBJ1-1,TRBV19,TGTGCCAGTAGTATACCAGGGCAAGGGAACACTGAAGCTTTCTTT,CASSIPGQGNTEAFF
-,-,TRBJ2-1,TRBV28,TGTGCCAGCAAGGCACAGGGTGCTCCCGACAATGAGCAGTTCTTC,CASKAQGAPDNEQFF
-,-,TRBJ1-5,TRBV7-2,TGTGCCAGCAGCTATAATAGCAATCAGCCCCAGCATTTT,CASSYNSNQPQHF
TRBD2,-,TRBJ2-1,TRBV7-6,TGTGCCAGCAGCTTAGAAACTGCGGGAGGAGAGCAGTTCTTC,CASSLETAGGEQFF
-,-,TRBJ1-1,TRBV6-6,TGTGCCAGCAGTTACGAGGGGGTAAGGACTGAAGCTTTCTTT,CASSYEGVRTEAFF
-,-,TRBJ2-5,TRBV6-5,TGTGCCAGCGCAAACACGGGATCTAAGACCCAGTACTTC,CASANTGSKTQYF
TRBD2,few,TRBJ2-1,TRBV2,TGTGCCAGCAGTATGACTAGCGGGGGCCTTACAAATGAGCAGTTCTTC,CASSMTSGGLTNEQFF
-,-,TRBJ2-1,TRBV27,TGTGCCAGCAGTTTAGGGCCTGGGGGCCACAATGAGCAGTTCTTC,CASSLGPGGHNEQFF
-,-,TRBJ2-1,TRBV2,TGTGCCAGCCTCCCGCCTCTGGGGAATGAGCAGTTCTTC,CASLPPLGNEQFF
-,-,TRBJ2-5,TRBV29-1,TGCAGCGTTCACGGCCCCGCCGGGGGAGAGACCCAGTACTTC,CSVHGPAGGETQYF
TRBD2,-,TRBJ2-7,TRBV7-3,TGTGCCAGCAGCACCTTAGCGGGAGTAACCTACGAGCAGTACTTC,CASSTLAGVTYEQYF